The clone carrying this TCR beta chain was recorded a few times. The data derive from a study of patients and donors after allogeneic stem cell transplantation. TCRdb reanalysed the RT-PCR reads using MiXCR and keeps one entry per CDR3 protein. The table shows about a million distinct CDR3 sequences, with about a sixth occurring only once. This receptor was taken from a human donor who was either an allogeneic HSCT recipient or a stem cell or donor lymphocyte infusion donor (not recorded which). It is not recorded whose cells these are; they may come from a transplant donor. The sequenced sample consisted of blood, either unsorted or a sorted T cell fraction (not recorded which).

DNA of the CDR3: TGTGCCAGCAGCGTAGAAAGGCCAGGCTCCTACAATGAGCAGTTCTTC. Translated: CASSVERPGSYNEQFF. This chain connects TRBV9 to TRBJ2-1; no clear D. Germline assignment: CDR1 SGDLS and CDR2 YYNGEE. The CDR3 sequence is 16 residues long. V lost 0 bases and J lost 0, with 10 bases in between.